This T cell receptor beta chain originates from a study of cytomegalovirus exposure and HLA in healthy donors. Germline lookup yields CDR1 MDHEN and CDR2 SYDVKM. Trimming pared 3 bases from V and 6 bases from J, leaving 12 bases between. CDR3 size: 14 residues. This PCR relied on a set of 60 Vbeta primers and 13 Jbeta primers. Measured with immunoSEQ multiplex PCR; TCRdb has only the in-frame clones, and not every one. The sample carries 150,000 to 200,000 clones, about 71% recorded once. This chain joins TRBV28 and TRBJ1-5; weak D call: TRBD1 (6 bases). What was sequenced was PBMCs. The clonotype originates from a young woman in good health and CMV-seronegative. Here the CDR3 DNA reads TGTGCCAGCAGTTTGGGGGGGCTCGGTCAGCCCCAGCATTTT. It yields the protein CASSLGGLGQPQHF.